The 2 T cell receptor beta chains below come from one sample, sequenced in a study of cytomegalovirus exposure and HLA in healthy donors. The PCR made use of 60 Vbeta and 13 Jbeta primers. TCRdb's copy holds only in-frame clones and misses some; the assay was immunoSEQ multiplex PCR. The table includes around 180,000 clones, more than 65% detected once. The sample was PBMCs. The receptors derive from a woman between 50 and 59 years old in good health and CMV-seronegative.

This chain uses TRBV4-3 with TRBJ1-1; perhaps TRBD1 as D (6 bases). Germline V gene data show CDR1 as LGHNA and CDR2 as YSLEER. This CDR3 spans 13 amino acids. V dropped 0 bases and J dropped 10 bases, with 12 bases sitting between them. The CDR3: CASSQDWRGAAFF. DNA of the CDR3: TGCGCCAGCAGCCAAGATTGGCGGGGGGCAGCTTTCTTT.

The chain couples TRBV5-6 to TRBJ1-2, with TRBD1 matching 9 bases. V trimming: 4 bases; J trimming: 5 bases; junction bases outside the gene matches: 6. Per germline, CDR1 SGHDT and CDR2 YYEEEE. This CDR3 is built from 14 residues. The CDR3: CASSGGTGSYGYTF. In nucleotides, the CDR3 is TGTGCCAGCAGCGGGGGGACAGGGTCTTATGGCTACACCTTC.